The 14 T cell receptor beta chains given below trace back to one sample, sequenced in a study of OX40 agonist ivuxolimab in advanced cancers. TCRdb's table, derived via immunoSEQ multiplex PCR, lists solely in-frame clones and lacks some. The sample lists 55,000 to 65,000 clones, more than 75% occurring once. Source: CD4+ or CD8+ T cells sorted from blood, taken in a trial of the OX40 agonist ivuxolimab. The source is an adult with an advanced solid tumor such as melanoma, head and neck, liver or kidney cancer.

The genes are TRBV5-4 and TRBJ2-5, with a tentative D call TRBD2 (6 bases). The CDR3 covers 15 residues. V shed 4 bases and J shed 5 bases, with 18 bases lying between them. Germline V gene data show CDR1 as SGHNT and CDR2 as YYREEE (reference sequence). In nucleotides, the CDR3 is TGTGCCAGCAGCCCTGATTTGATGGGGAGGGAGACCCAGTACTTC. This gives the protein CASSPDLMGRETQYF.

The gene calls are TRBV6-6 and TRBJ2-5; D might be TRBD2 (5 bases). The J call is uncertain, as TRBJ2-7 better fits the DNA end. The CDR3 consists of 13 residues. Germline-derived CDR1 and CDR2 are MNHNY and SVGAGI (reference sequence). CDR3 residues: CASSYPEDFEQYF. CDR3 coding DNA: TGTGCCAGCAGTTACCCGGAGGATTTCGAGCAGTACTTC.

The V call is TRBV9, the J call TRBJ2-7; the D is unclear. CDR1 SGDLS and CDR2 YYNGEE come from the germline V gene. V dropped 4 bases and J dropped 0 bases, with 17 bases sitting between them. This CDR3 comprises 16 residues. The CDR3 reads CASSPNLGQVSYEQYF. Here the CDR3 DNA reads TGTGCCAGCAGCCCAAACCTCGGGCAGGTCTCCTACGAGCAGTACTTC. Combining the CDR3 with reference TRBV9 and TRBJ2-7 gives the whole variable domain DSGVTQTPKHLITATGQRVTLRCSPRSGDLSVYWYQQSLDQGLQFLIQYYNGEERAKGNILERFSAQQFPDLHSELNLSSLELGDSALYFCASSPNLGQVSYEQYFGPGTRLTVT.

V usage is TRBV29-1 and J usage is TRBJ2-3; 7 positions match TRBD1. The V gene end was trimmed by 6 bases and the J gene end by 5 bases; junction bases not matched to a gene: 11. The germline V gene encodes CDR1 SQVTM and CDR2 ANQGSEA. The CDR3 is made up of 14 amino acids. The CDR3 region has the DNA TGCAGCGTCGGCCGGGACAGCCGAGGAGATACGCAGTATTTT. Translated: CSVGRDSRGDTQYF.

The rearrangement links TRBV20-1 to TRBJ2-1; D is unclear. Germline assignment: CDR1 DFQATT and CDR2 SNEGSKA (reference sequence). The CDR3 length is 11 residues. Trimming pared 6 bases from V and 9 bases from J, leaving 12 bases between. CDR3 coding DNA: TGCAGTGCCGAACACCCGAGTGAGCAGTTCTTC. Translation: CSAEHPSEQFF.

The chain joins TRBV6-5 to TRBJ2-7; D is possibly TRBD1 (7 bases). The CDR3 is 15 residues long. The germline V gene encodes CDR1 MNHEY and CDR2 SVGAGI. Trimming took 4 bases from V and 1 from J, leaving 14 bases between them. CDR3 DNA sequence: TGTGCCAGCAGTTGGGGCAGGGGGGAATCCTACGAGCAGTACTTC. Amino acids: CASSWGRGESYEQYF.

CDR3 sequence: CATRADRSDTEAFF. Here the CDR3 DNA reads TGTGCCACCCGCGCCGACAGGTCGGACACTGAAGCTTTCTTT. The V and J genes are TRBV10-3 and TRBJ1-1; the D gene is possibly TRBD1 (6 bases). This CDR3 contains 14 residues. Germline CDR1 ENHRY, CDR2 SYGVKD. Trimming shortened V by 10 bases and J by 3 bases, and 18 bases separated the two germline ends.

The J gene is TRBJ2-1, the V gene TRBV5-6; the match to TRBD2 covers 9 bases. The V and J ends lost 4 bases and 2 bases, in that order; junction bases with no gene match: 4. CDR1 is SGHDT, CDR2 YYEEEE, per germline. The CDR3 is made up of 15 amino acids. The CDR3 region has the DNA TGTGCCAGCAGCATGGGACTAGCCACCTACAATGAGCAGTTCTTC. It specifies CASSMGLATYNEQFF.

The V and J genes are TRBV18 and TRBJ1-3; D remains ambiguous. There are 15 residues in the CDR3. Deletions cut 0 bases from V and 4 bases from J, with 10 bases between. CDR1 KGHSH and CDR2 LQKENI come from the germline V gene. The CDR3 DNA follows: TGTGCCAGCTCACCACCGGCCGGGTCAGGAAACACCATATATTTT. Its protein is CASSPPAGSGNTIYF.

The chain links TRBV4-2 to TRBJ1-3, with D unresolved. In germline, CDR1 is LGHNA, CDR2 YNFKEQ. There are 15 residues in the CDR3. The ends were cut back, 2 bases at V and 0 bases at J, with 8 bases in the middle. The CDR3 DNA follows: TGTGCCAGCAGCCAATTGGCGGCCTCTGGAAACACCATATATTTT. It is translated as CASSQLAASGNTIYF.

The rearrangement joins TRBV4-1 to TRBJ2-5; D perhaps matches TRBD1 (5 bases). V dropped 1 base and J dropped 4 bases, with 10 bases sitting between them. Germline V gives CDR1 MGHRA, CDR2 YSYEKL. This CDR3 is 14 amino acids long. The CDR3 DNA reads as TGCGCCAGCAGCCAAGTTCAGGGTCTAGAGACCCAGTACTTC. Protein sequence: CASSQVQGLETQYF.

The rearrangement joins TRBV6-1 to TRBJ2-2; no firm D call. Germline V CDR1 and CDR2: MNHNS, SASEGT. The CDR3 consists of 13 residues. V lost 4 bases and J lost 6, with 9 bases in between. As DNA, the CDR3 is TGTGCCAGCAGTGTGCACGCAGCCGGGGAGCTGTTTTTT. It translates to CASSVHAAGELFF.

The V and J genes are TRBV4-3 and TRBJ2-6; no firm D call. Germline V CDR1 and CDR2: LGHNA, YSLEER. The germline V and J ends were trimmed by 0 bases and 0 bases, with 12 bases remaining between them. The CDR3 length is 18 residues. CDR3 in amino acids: CASSQDRPSSSGANVLTF. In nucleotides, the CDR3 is TGCGCCAGCAGCCAAGATCGCCCGTCGAGCTCTGGGGCCAACGTCCTGACTTTC.

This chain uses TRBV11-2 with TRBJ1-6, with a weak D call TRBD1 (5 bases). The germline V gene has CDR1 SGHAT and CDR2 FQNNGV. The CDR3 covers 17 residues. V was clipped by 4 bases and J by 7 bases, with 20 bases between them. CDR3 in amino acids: CASSSEQGWLRNSPLHF. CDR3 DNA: TGTGCCAGCAGCTCAGAGCAGGGCTGGCTTAGGAATTCACCCCTCCACTTT.